Following are 20 T cell receptor beta chains from one sample sequenced in a study of T cell changes during pregnancy in multiple sclerosis. Some clones are missing from TCRdb's copy, which holds only in-frame ones; the method was immunoSEQ multiplex PCR. Seen here are 90,000 to 120,000 clones, approximately 90% observed once, and the top ten hold 0.78%. The sequences come from peripheral blood, collected in the third trimester of pregnancy. The receptors were gathered from a female donor in good health, enrolled as a control in a pregnancy study.

This chain connects TRBV4-2 to TRBJ1-1; possible D gene TRBD1, 6 bases. The CDR3 consists of 17 residues. Trimming took off 4 bases at V and 5 bases at J, with 23 bases between the two ends. The germline gives CDR1 LGHNA, CDR2 YNFKEQ. The CDR3 is CASSRRLLGTTGTEAFF. CDR3 DNA: TGTGCCAGCAGCCGCAGACTTTTAGGGACTACAGGGACTGAAGCTTTCTTT.

This clone was counted only a few times. This sequence joins TRBV11-3 and TRBJ2-5; TRBD2 matches 10 bases. Germline CDR1 and CDR2: SGHNT and YENEEA. The CDR3 extends over 15 amino acids. Germline trimming cut 5 bases from V and 3 bases from J; bases unmatched to any gene: 6. The CDR3 reads CASSLGGLAEETQYF. In DNA, the CDR3 is TGTGCCAGCAGCCTAGGAGGACTAGCGGAAGAGACCCAGTACTTC.

This clone was seen a single time. This chain connects TRBV6-5 to TRBJ1-1; D is perhaps TRBD1 (6 bases). V lost 5 bases and J lost 4, with 17 bases in between. CDR1 and CDR2 from the germline V gene are MNHEY and SVGAGI. The CDR3 is 15 residues long. The chain's CDR3 is CASSPLQGGGTEAFF. The CDR3 nucleotides are TGTGCCAGCAGTCCCTTACAGGGTGGGGGCACTGAAGCTTTCTTT.

The V gene is TRBV5-1, the J gene TRBJ1-1; 8 nucleotides agree with TRBD1. The CDR3 contains 14 residues. Losses at the gene ends were 3 bases for V and 2 bases for J; bases not matched to a gene: 3. CDR1 SGHRS and CDR2 YFSETQ come from the germline V gene. The CDR3 DNA follows: TGCGCCAGCAGCTGGGGACAGGCTAACACTGAAGCTTTCTTT. Translated, it gives CASSWGQANTEAFF.

The chain joins TRBV7-2 to TRBJ2-7; TRBD1 aligns across 8 bases. This CDR3 is built from 15 residues. Germline assignment: CDR1 SGHTA and CDR2 FQGNSA. The V gene end was trimmed by 5 bases and the J gene end by 3 bases; junction bases not matched to a gene: 9. The CDR3 nucleotides are TGTGCCAGCAGCCCCCGACAGGGGAAGGGCTACGAGCAGTACTTC. It codes for CASSPRQGKGYEQYF.

This CDR3 is CASSQDWTGAGELFF. In DNA, the CDR3 is TGTGCCAGCAGCCAAGATTGGACAGGGGCCGGGGAGCTGTTTTTT. V gene TRBV4-2 combines with J gene TRBJ2-2; 9 nucleotides align to TRBD1. Trimming removed 0 bases from V and 6 bases from J; junction bases left unmatched: 2. The CDR3 is 15 residues long. Germline loops: CDR1 LGHNA, CDR2 YNFKEQ.

This chain links TRBV9 with TRBJ1-2; D is unresolved. Germline CDR1 is SGDLS and CDR2 is YYNGEE. The germline V and J ends were trimmed by 3 bases and 2 bases, with 17 bases remaining between them. The CDR3 is 16 amino acids. The CDR3 coding sequence is TGTGCCAGCAGCGCCGAGGCAGACCCGCCGAACTATGGCTACACCTTC. The encoded protein is CASSAEADPPNYGYTF.

V usage is TRBV4-3 and J usage is TRBJ2-3; 9 positions agree with TRBD2. This CDR3 spans 18 amino acids. CDR1 and CDR2 from the germline V gene are LGHNA and YSLEER. Trimming cost V 5 bases and J 1 base; bases outside gene matches: 13. The CDR3 reads CASSSRGSSGGGTDTQYF. The CDR3 nucleotides read TGCGCCAGCAGCTCAAGGGGGAGTAGCGGGGGCGGCACAGATACGCAGTATTTT.

The J gene is TRBJ2-2, the V gene TRBV4-3, with a weak D call TRBD2 (5 bases). Trimming removed 0 bases from V and 5 bases from J, with 13 bases in between. The CDR3 consists of 16 residues. Germline V gene lookup returns CDR1 LGHNA and CDR2 YSLEER. The CDR3 DNA is TGCGCCAGCAGCCAAGAATTGGGGAGTGCAACCGGGGAGCTGTTTTTT. It codes for CASSQELGSATGELFF.

The CDR3 protein is CASSQDRGGYNEQFF. For the CDR3, the DNA is TGTGCCAGCAGCCAGGACAGGGGGGGCTACAATGAGCAGTTCTTC. The rearrangement links TRBV11-2 to TRBJ2-1, with 10 bases aligning to TRBD1. Losses at the gene ends were 5 bases for V and 3 bases for J; bases not matched to a gene: 4. The CDR3 has 15 residues. The V gene's germline CDR1 is SGHAT and CDR2 FQNNGV.

This clone has a handful of counts. The gene calls are TRBV9 and TRBJ1-1; no definite D call. This CDR3 region has 15 residues. Germline V gene data show CDR1 as SGDLS and CDR2 as YYNGEE. Trimming took 4 bases from V and 3 from J, leaving 16 bases between them. The DNA of the CDR3 is TGTGCCAGCAGCCCCCGGGGAGGGTGGGACACTGAAGCTTTCTTT. It specifies CASSPRGGWDTEAFF.

The chain joins TRBV5-4 to TRBJ2-5, with TRBD2 matching over 12 bases. The CDR3 consists of 15 residues. V lost 0 bases, J lost 5 bases, and 2 bases stayed unmatched. Germline V gene lookup returns CDR1 SGHNT and CDR2 YYREEE (reference sequence). CDR3 sequence (DNA): TGTGCCAGCAGCTTGGCTAGCGGGGGGGTGGAGACCCAGTACTTC. Protein: CASSLASGGVETQYF. The full variable domain, rest sourced from reference TRBV5-4 and TRBJ2-5, is ETGVTQSPTHLIKTRGQQVTLRCSSQSGHNTVSWYQQALGQGPQFIFQYYREEENGRGNFPPRFSGLQFPNYSSELNVNALELDDSALYLCASSLASGGVETQYFGPGTRLLVL.

The genes are TRBV5-5 and TRBJ1-5; 10 nucleotides align to TRBD1. The CDR3 runs to 15 residues. Germline-derived CDR1 and CDR2 are SGHKS and YYEKEE (reference sequence). The trim removed 1 base at V and 5 bases at J, leaving 3 bases unmatched. The CDR3 nucleotides read TGTGCCAGCAGCTTGCCCGGGACAGGGGATCAGCCCCAGCATTTT. This encodes CASSLPGTGDQPQHF.

The V and J genes are TRBV15 and TRBJ1-2, with D tentatively TRBD1 (6 bases). CDR3 length equals 14 residues. The V gene's germline CDR1 is LNHNV and CDR2 YYDKDF (reference sequence). V dropped 4 bases and J dropped 2 bases, with 11 bases sitting between them. In nucleotides, the CDR3 is TGTGCCACCAGCATTACTCAGGGGAACTATGGCTACACCTTC. It yields the protein CATSITQGNYGYTF.

The sample holds one count of this clone. The CDR3 region has the DNA TGTGCCAGCAGCGGCTGGACAGGGGGCACTGAAGCTTTCTTT. This gives the protein CASSGWTGGTEAFF. The genes are TRBV7-2 and TRBJ1-1; 10 bases fit TRBD1. The CDR3 is 14 amino acids. Germline-derived CDR1 and CDR2 are SGHTA and FQGNSA. V lost 5 bases to trimming and J lost 4 bases; unmatched junction nucleotides: 4.

J is TRBJ2-1 and V is TRBV27; 13 bases match TRBD2. The length of the CDR3 is 15 residues. Trimming removed 10 bases from V and 7 bases from J; junction bases left unmatched: 10. From germline, CDR1 is MNHEY and CDR2 SMNVEV (reference sequence). The CDR3 loop is CAIHGTSGAGNEQFF. CDR3 DNA sequence: TGTGCCATACACGGGACTAGCGGGGCTGGGAATGAGCAGTTCTTC.

This chain connects TRBV29-1 to TRBJ1-1; D unclear. CDR3 length equals 10 residues. The germline V gene encodes CDR1 SQVTM and CDR2 ANQGSEA. The germline V and J ends were trimmed by 6 bases and 3 bases, with 5 bases remaining between them. CDR3 sequence: CSVGDTEAFF. Written as DNA, the CDR3 is TGCAGCGTCGGAGACACTGAAGCTTTCTTT.

This chain joins TRBV18 and TRBJ2-7; 8 bases fit TRBD1. The germline gives CDR1 KGHSH, CDR2 LQKENI. The CDR3 consists of 15 residues. V shed 2 bases, J shed 2 bases, and the junction held 5 bases outside the gene matches. The CDR3 coding sequence is TGTGCCAGCTCACCAACTGCGGACAGGGCCTACGAGCAGTACTTC. This codes for CASSPTADRAYEQYF.

The chain joins TRBV27 to TRBJ1-1; TRBD1 aligns across 9 bases. V lost 4 bases to trimming and J lost 3 bases; unmatched junction nucleotides: 3. The CDR3 has 14 amino acids. Germline CDR1 reads MNHEY; CDR2 reads SMNVEV (reference sequence). CDR3: CASSSNRGHTEAFF. CDR3 nucleotides: TGTGCCAGCAGTTCGAACAGGGGGCACACTGAAGCTTTCTTT.

This clone was seen a single time. The genes are TRBV5-6 and TRBJ1-2, with D perhaps matching TRBD1 (5 bases). V lost 0 bases, J lost 0 bases, and 15 bases lay in between. CDR1 and CDR2 (germline): SGHDT, YYEEEE. The CDR3 extends over 17 amino acids. The CDR3 spells CASSLGADGGANYGYTF. DNA of the CDR3: TGTGCCAGCAGCTTGGGGGCCGACGGGGGAGCTAACTATGGCTACACCTTC.